These T cell receptor beta chains were read from a single sample in a study of blood T cell repertoires in COVID-19. TCRdb's copy holds only in-frame clones and misses some; the assay was immunoSEQ multiplex PCR. The top ten clones hold roughly 20% of a sample with more than 300,000 clones, about 92% of them seen once. Sequenced material: PBMCs or T cells enriched from blood (not recorded which). These receptors came from a woman in her twenties or thirties who had recovered from COVID-19. The CDR3 runs from the conserved cysteine through the conserved F or W. Only some rows state a clone size, as once, few, many or a class for expanded clones.

TRBJ2-4	-	TRBV28	CASSVTRGGQGGIQYF
TRBJ1-2	-	TRBV5-5	CASSPGYPGYGYTF
TRBJ2-3	-	TRBV5-1	CASSPGGARRGTQYF
TRBJ2-7	-	TRBV20-1	CSAEVHGWQYF
TRBJ2-2	once	TRBV19	CATTPDLTDTGELFF
TRBJ2-7	-	TRBV4-3	CASSHDRGPSEQYF
TRBJ2-2	-	TRBV4-3	CASSQDRVVTGELFF
TRBJ2-1	-	TRBV7-2	CASSLLAGLGNEQFF
TRBJ2-7	-	TRBV28	CASSSRVYEQYF
TRBJ2-5	-	TRBV11-3	CASSPIWEGETQYF
TRBJ1-1	-	TRBV21-1	CASSIALRFNGTANTEAFF
TRBJ1-5	-	TRBV27	CASRPRQGAEGQPQHF
TRBJ1-1	-	TRBV7-9	CASSLGQLNTEAFF
TRBJ2-5	-	TRBV27	CASSGTSGGETQYF
TRBJ1-1	-	TRBV7-2	CASSYDRTEGTEAFF
TRBJ2-7	-	TRBV23-1	CASIGWRRGSFTQYF
TRBJ2-5	-	TRBV5-1	CASSFGTGMETQYF
TRBJ2-7	-	TRBV7-9	CASSLAGTSGSYEQYF
TRBJ1-3	-	TRBV10-3	CAISSAGISGNTIYF
TRBJ1-5	-	TRBV15	CATSRDGTADQPQHF
TRBJ2-1	-	TRBV7-9	CASSLGDRENSEQFF
TRBJ1-1	-	TRBV7-2	CASSPTWGIGNTEAFF
TRBJ1-4	-	TRBV7-2	CASSLALANEKLFF
TRBJ2-7	-	TRBV4-1	CASSQVSLNYEQYF
TRBJ1-1	-	TRBV7-2	CASSLVGQGYTEAFF
TRBJ1-1	-	TRBV28	CASNTGNTEAFF